One sample yielded the 26 T cell receptor beta chains listed below, sequenced in a study of metastatic and nonmetastatic thyroid tumors. TCRdb recomputed clones from the PCR reads via MiXCR. The sample holds approximately 30,000 clones; approximately 31% are singletons and the top ten take 32%. Ahead of thyroid surgery, no patient had received treatment of any kind. Sample: blood. The receptors originated from a female donor with papillary thyroid cancer or a benign thyroid nodule (not recorded which). Some clones in this sample may be carry-over from other donors' samples.

The chain employs TRBV5-1 and TRBJ2-1; the D gene could be TRBD1 or TRBD2 (5 bases each). From germline, CDR1 is SGHRS and CDR2 YFSETQ. The ends were cut back, 4 bases at V and 5 bases at J, with 16 bases in the middle. This CDR3 comprises 15 residues. CDR3 sequence: CASSHRDGWNNEQFF. The CDR3 coding sequence is TGCGCCAGCAGCCACCGGGACGGGTGGAACAATGAGCAGTTCTTC.

The chain is built from TRBV7-8 and TRBJ1-6; 9 positions agree with TRBD1. Trimming removed 5 bases from V and 10 bases from J; junction bases left unmatched: 9. The CDR3 has 15 amino acids. In germline, CDR1 is SGHVS, CDR2 FQNEAQ. The CDR3 here is CASSPLRDRASPLHF. CDR3 nucleotides: TGTGCCAGCAGCCCCCTCCGGGACAGGGCATCACCCCTCCACTTT.

This clone occurred many times. The V and J genes are TRBV11-1 and TRBJ1-2; D gene ambiguous. Trimming shortened V by 1 base and J by 3 bases, and 15 bases separated the two germline ends. Germline values: CDR1 SGHAT, CDR2 FQDESV (reference sequence). The CDR3 runs 16 residues. The CDR3 sequence: CASSLGVPDGHYGYTF. The CDR3 DNA follows: TGTGCCAGCAGCTTAGGGGTACCAGACGGACACTATGGCTACACCTTC.

The table lists this clone with a count of one. Relative to the germline gene, one junction end is altered; a read error may explain this. The rearrangement joins TRBV4-1 to TRBJ1-2; 7 bases line up with TRBD1. CDR3 length equals 17 residues. CDR1 MGHRA and CDR2 YSYEKL come from the germline V gene. The chain's CDR3 is CANSPDNGRGGAGGYTF. The CDR3 nucleotides are TGCGCCAACAGCCCCGACAACGGGAGAGGGGGCGCTGGAGGCTACACCTTC.

This chain connects TRBV4-1 to TRBJ2-1; 7 nucleotides match TRBD2. Germline CDR1 and CDR2: MGHRA and YSYEKL. The CDR3 totals 15 residues. V dropped 0 bases and J dropped 6; count of bases not matched to a gene: 5. The CDR3 here is CASSQDSGTINEQFF. The CDR3 nucleotides read TGCGCCAGCAGCCAAGACTCCGGGACTATCAATGAGCAGTTCTTC.

There are many counts of this clone. The V and J genes are TRBV27 and TRBJ1-2; TRBD1 might be the D (5 bases). Germline CDR1 MNHEY, CDR2 SMNVEV (reference sequence). V lost 4 bases, J lost 4 bases, and 7 bases lay in between. CDR3 length: 12 residues. As DNA, the CDR3 is TGTGCCAGCAGTTCGGACACCTATGGCTACACCTTC. Its protein is CASSSDTYGYTF.

This clone was counted at least ten times. One end of the junction varies from germline; a read error may be responsible. CDR3 in DNA: TGCAGTGCTAGAGATCCCCTGTCTCTAATTTTT. Its translation is CSARDPLSLIF. The genes are TRBV20-1 and TRBJ1-1; D unclear. Germline loops: CDR1 DFQATT, CDR2 SNEGSKA (reference sequence). The CDR3 covers 11 residues.

This clone was seen ten or more times. This chain connects TRBV4-3 to TRBJ1-1; D gene unclear. Germline V gene lookup returns CDR1 LGHNA and CDR2 YSLEER. The CDR3 totals 16 residues. Between the trimmed V and J ends, which lost 0 bases and 0 bases, there was a span of 11 bases. DNA for the CDR3: TGCGCCAGCAGCCAAGATCTAGGCAGAATGAACACTGAAGCTTTCTTT. Translating gives CASSQDLGRMNTEAFF.

The chain has TRBV28 and TRBJ1-6, with no clear D. This CDR3 region has 16 residues. V was shortened by 6 bases and J by 0 bases, with 12 bases between the two germline ends. In germline, CDR1 is MDHEN, CDR2 SYDVKM. CDR3 in amino acids: CASRPPGSSYNSPLHF. In DNA form, the CDR3 reads TGTGCCAGCAGACCCCCGGGGAGCTCCTATAATTCACCCCTCCACTTT.

V gene TRBV13 combines with J gene TRBJ1-1, with D tentatively TRBD1 (6 bases). The V and J ends lost 0 bases and 2 bases respectively, with 13 bases between them. Germline lookup yields CDR1 PRHDT and CDR2 FYEKMQ (reference sequence). The CDR3 has 16 residues. The CDR3 sequence: CASSLGRGRGNTEAFF. In nucleotides, the CDR3 is TGTGCCAGCAGCTTAGGTCGCGGCAGGGGAAACACTGAAGCTTTCTTT.

On this clone itself: The germline gene is not matched at one end of the junction; a read error may be the cause. The CDR3 sequence: CVSSLSSWSNSPLHF. The CDR3 DNA reads TGTGTCAGCAGTTTATCATCGTGGAGTAATTCACCCCTCCACTTT. The V gene is TRBV27, the J gene TRBJ1-6; no clear D. This CDR3 has 15 amino acids. Per the germline V gene, CDR1 is MNHEY and CDR2 is SMNVEV (reference sequence).

On this clone itself: A much larger clone is a single base away; this may be a read error. The rearrangement uses TRBV5-1 and TRBJ1-1; possible D gene TRBD1, 5 bases. V was shortened by 10 bases and J by 6 bases, with 16 bases between the two germline ends. This CDR3 is built from 12 residues. The germline V gene has CDR1 SGHRS and CDR2 YFSETQ. CDR3 residues: CACGNGAAEAFF. Here the CDR3 DNA reads TGCGCCTGCGGGAACGGGGCGGCTGAAGCTTTCTTT.

Many counts were recorded for this clone. The CDR3 bases are TGTGCCAGCAGTGAGGGGGCCGGCAATGAGCAGTTCTTC. Translation: CASSEGAGNEQFF. This chain connects TRBV6-1 to TRBJ2-1; a weak D match, TRBD1 (6 bases). The germline V gene has CDR1 MNHNS and CDR2 SASEGT. With 3 bases removed from V and 6 bases from J, the gap between germline ends came to 9 bases. The CDR3 covers 13 residues.

The chain uses TRBV4-2 and TRBJ2-1; TRBD1 might be the D (6 bases). V dropped 1 base and J dropped 3 bases, with 16 bases sitting between them. Germline V gives CDR1 LGHNA, CDR2 YNFKEQ. CDR3 size: 17 residues. The CDR3 coding sequence is TGTGCCAGCAGCCAAGGATCGACAGGTCTATACTACAATGAGCAGTTCTTC. Its translation: CASSQGSTGLYYNEQFF.

This clone showed up many times. The J gene is TRBJ2-5, the V gene TRBV15, with a weak D call TRBD1 (6 bases). This CDR3 comprises 17 residues. Germline loops: CDR1 LNHNV, CDR2 YYDKDF (reference sequence). Trimming pared 0 bases from V and 3 bases from J, leaving 17 bases between. The CDR3 sequence is CATSRDPNRVSEETQYF. CDR3 in DNA: TGTGCCACCAGCAGAGACCCAAACAGGGTTTCCGAAGAGACCCAGTACTTC.

This clone was recorded at least ten times. This chain uses TRBV20-1 with TRBJ2-4, with 9 bases matching TRBD2. V lost 6 bases and J lost 7; bases outside the gene matches: 10. Germline CDR1 reads DFQATT; CDR2 reads SNEGSKA (reference sequence). The CDR3 length is 14 residues. The CDR3 sequence: CSATISGRGNIQYF. The CDR3 region has the DNA TGCAGTGCCACGATTAGCGGGAGAGGCAACATTCAGTACTTC.

This clone occurred many times. This chain connects TRBV7-2 to TRBJ2-7; D is unclear. Trimming took 4 bases from V and 5 from J, leaving 15 bases between them. The CDR3 extends over 14 amino acids. Germline CDR1 reads SGHTA; CDR2 reads FQGNSA. CDR3 nucleotides: TGTGCCAGCAGCTCATACCGGGCGTCGGACGAGCAGTACTTC. This encodes CASSSYRASDEQYF.

This clone was seen at least ten times. The chain couples TRBV7-9 to TRBJ1-1, with D unclear. Germline V gives CDR1 SEHNR, CDR2 FQNEAQ (reference sequence). This CDR3 has 12 residues. Trimming took 4 bases from V and 4 from J, leaving 7 bases between them. CDR3 sequence (DNA): TGTGCCAGCAGCTCGCAGAGCACTGAAGCTTTCTTT. Its translation: CASSSQSTEAFF.

Only a few counts were recorded for this clone. This sequence joins TRBV28 and TRBJ1-2; a possible D gene is TRBD1 (5 bases). The CDR3 spans 12 residues. Trimming cost V 6 bases and J 2 bases, with 7 bases left between them. Germline V gives CDR1 MDHEN, CDR2 SYDVKM. CDR3 sequence (DNA): TGTGCCAGCAGGCGACAGAACTATGGCTACACCTTC. Residues: CASRRQNYGYTF.

This clone was seen more than once but under ten times. This chain connects TRBV24-1 to TRBJ2-7; 7 bases map to TRBD1. CDR1 and CDR2 from the germline V gene are KGHDR and SFDVKD. The length of the CDR3 is 15 residues. The trim removed 11 bases at V and 2 bases at J, leaving 14 bases unmatched. The CDR3 nucleotides read TGTGCCAGCAGCCGAGACTACAGGGGCACCTACGAGCAGTACTTC. Translation gives CASSRDYRGTYEQYF.

This clone showed up many times. The chain recombines TRBV7-2 with TRBJ2-7; D not resolved. Germline V CDR1 and CDR2: SGHTA, FQGNSA. V was pared by 0 bases and J by 0 bases, with 9 bases between. This CDR3 comprises 15 residues. For the CDR3, the DNA is TGTGCCAGCAGCTTAGCGTTGCTGAGCTCCTACGAGCAGTACTTC. Translation: CASSLALLSSYEQYF. Combining the CDR3 with reference TRBV7-2 and TRBJ2-7 gives the whole variable domain GAGVSQSPSNKVTEKGKDVELRCDPISGHTALYWYRQSLGQGLEFLIYFQGNSAPDKSGLPSDRFSAERTGGSVSTLTIQRTQQEDSAVYLCASSLALLSSYEQYFGPGTRLTVT.

The chain recombines TRBV6-1 with TRBJ1-5; D uncertain. Germline lookup yields CDR1 MNHNS and CDR2 SASEGT. The V end lost 7 bases, the J end lost 1 base, and 5 bases lay between the germline ends. The CDR3 has 12 amino acids. In DNA, the CDR3 is TGTGCCAGCATTGTAAGCAATCAGCCCCAGCATTTT. Translating it yields CASIVSNQPQHF.

A note on this clone: An end of the junction differs from the germline gene, which may be a read error. The chain is built from TRBV5-6 and TRBJ2-7; 11 nucleotides align to TRBD2. The CDR3 is 15 residues long. CDR1 is SGHDT, CDR2 YYEEEE, per germline. CDR3 DNA: TGTGGCAGCAGCCAGACTAGCGGGAACACCCACGAGCAGTACTTC. It encodes CGSSQTSGNTHEQYF. Drawing the rest from reference TRBV5-6 and TRBJ2-7, the complete variable domain is DAGVTQSPTHLIKTRGQQVTLRCSPKSGHDTVSWYQQALGQGPQFIFQYYEEEERQRGNFPDRFSGHQFPNYSSELNVNALLLGDSALYLCGSSQTSGNTHEQYFGPGTRLTVT.

V and J are TRBV28 and TRBJ1-2; 7 bases are a match to TRBD1. Trimming cost V 6 bases and J 8 bases; bases outside gene matches: 15. Per germline, CDR1 MDHEN and CDR2 SYDVKM. The CDR3 spans 15 residues. Here the CDR3 reads CASSPTGLALEGYTF. The CDR3 region has the DNA TGTGCCAGCAGCCCGACAGGGTTGGCATTGGAAGGCTACACCTTC.

This clone was counted many times. The chain combines TRBV7-9 with TRBJ1-2; D not resolved. Per germline, CDR1 SEHNR and CDR2 FQNEAQ (reference sequence). CDR3 length equals 13 residues. V lost 2 bases and J lost 8, with 12 bases in between. The DNA of the CDR3 is TGTGCCAGCAGCTTACGTGGGGATCGGGGCTACACCTTC. It codes for CASSLRGDRGYTF.

The table lists this clone with many counts. CDR3 DNA sequence: TGTGCCAGCAGTTACTTAACCAGGCTAAACTATGGCTACACCTTC. This translates into CASSYLTRLNYGYTF. The chain is built from TRBV6-5 and TRBJ1-2; D gene unclear. CDR3 length: 15 amino acids. Germline loops: CDR1 MNHEY, CDR2 SVGAGI. The V and J ends lost 1 base and 2 bases respectively, with 11 bases between them.